Below are 21 T cell receptor beta chains sequenced from a single sample in a study of cytomegalovirus exposure and HLA in healthy donors. The PCR made use of 60 Vbeta and 13 Jbeta primers. Measured with immunoSEQ multiplex PCR; TCRdb has only the in-frame clones, and not every one. The data hold about 110,000 clones, with less than 80% observed a single time. The specimen was PBMCs. These receptors were taken from a man younger than 45 in good health and CMV-seropositive.

This sequence joins TRBV6-1 and TRBJ1-5; D remains ambiguous. Deletions cut 8 bases from V and 10 bases from J, with 18 bases between. The CDR3 is made up of 13 amino acids. The germline gives CDR1 MNHNS, CDR2 SASEGT. CDR3 sequence: CASAQGHLGPQHF. As DNA, the CDR3 is TGTGCCAGCGCTCAAGGCCATTTGGGCCCCCAGCATTTT.

The J gene is TRBJ1-2, the V gene TRBV12-5; 12 bases match TRBD1. Germline loops: CDR1 LGHNT, CDR2 FRNRAP. V lost 3 bases, J lost 10 bases, and 12 bases stayed unmatched. CDR3 size: 16 residues. The CDR3 DNA follows: TGTGCTAGTGGTTTCCCTCCCGGGACAGGGGGCTCTGACTACACCTTC. It is translated as CASGFPPGTGGSDYTF.

The chain has TRBV2 and TRBJ1-2; 12 bases align to TRBD1. V dropped 6 bases and J dropped 7; count of bases not matched to a gene: 6. The CDR3 loop spans 14 amino acids. Looked up from germline, CDR1 is SNHLY and CDR2 is FYNNEI. Written as DNA, the CDR3 is TGTGCCAGCAGGGGACAGGGGGCCTTAGGTGGCTACACCTTC. Encoded protein: CASRGQGALGGYTF. Full variable domain (remainder filled in from reference TRBV2 and TRBJ1-2): EPEVTQTPSHQVTQMGQEVILRCVPISNHLYFYWYRQILGQKVEFLVSFYNNEISEKSEIFDDQFSVERPDGSNFTLKIRSTKLEDSAMYFCASRGQGALGGYTFGSGTRLTVV.

This clone was seen a few times. The chain carries TRBV5-6 and TRBJ1-2; a weak D match, TRBD1 (6 bases). This CDR3 region has 12 residues. V was clipped by 5 bases and J by 7 bases, with 12 bases between them. The germline gives CDR1 SGHDT, CDR2 YYEEEE. The chain's CDR3 is CASSISRGGYTF. In DNA form, the CDR3 reads TGTGCCAGCAGTATCTCCAGGGGTGGCTACACCTTC.

Here the CDR3 DNA reads TGTGCCAGCAGCTTAGACTCAGGGGCCGCTGAAGCTTTCTTT. Its protein is CASSLDSGAAEAFF. The chain combines TRBV11-3 with TRBJ1-1; a weak D match, TRBD1 (6 bases). The CDR3 runs to 14 residues. CDR1 SGHNT and CDR2 YENEEA come from the germline V gene. V shed 0 bases and J shed 6 bases, with 11 bases lying between them.

As to this clone: Germline is not matched at one junction end, which may reflect a read error. CDR3 protein: CASLDWGGPTYGYIF. The CDR3 coding sequence is TGTGCCAGTCTTGACTGGGGCGGCCCAACGTATGGCTACATCTTC. The chain has TRBV19 and TRBJ1-2, with D possibly being TRBD1 (5 bases). This CDR3 contains 15 residues. Germline CDR1 and CDR2: LNHDA and SQIVND (reference sequence). The full variable domain, its missing parts supplied by reference TRBV19 and TRBJ1-2, is DGGITQSPKYLFRKEGQNVTLSCEQNLNHDAMYWYRQDPGQGLRLIYYSQIVNDFQKGDIAEGYSVSREKKESFPLTVTSAQKNPTAFYLCASLDWGGPTYGYIFGSGTRLTVV.

In this sample, this clone turned up a few times. The chain carries TRBV5-1 and TRBJ2-7; D call uncertain. Germline V gene lookup returns CDR1 SGHRS and CDR2 YFSETQ. The ends were cut back, 0 bases at V and 4 bases at J, with 11 bases in the middle. The CDR3 has 14 amino acids. The CDR3 protein is CASSLGQAGYEQYF. In DNA, the CDR3 is TGCGCCAGCAGCTTGGGGCAGGCTGGGTACGAGCAGTACTTC.

The rearrangement joins TRBV5-5 to TRBJ1-1, with D hard to call. Trimming took 5 bases from V and 6 from J, leaving 11 bases between them. Germline assignment: CDR1 SGHKS and CDR2 YYEKEE (reference sequence). The length of the CDR3 is 12 residues. The CDR3: CASSFPAAEAFF. In nucleotides, the CDR3 is TGTGCCAGCAGTTTCCCGGCGGCTGAAGCTTTCTTT.

With regard to this clone: The junction does not match germline at one end; this may be a read error. The chain is built from TRBV5-1 and TRBJ1-2; TRBD1 matches 7 bases. The germline gives CDR1 SGHRS, CDR2 YFSETQ. The CDR3 totals 16 residues. The DNA of the CDR3 is TGCGCCAGCAGCTTGGGGCCGACAGGGAGTAACTCTGGCTACACCTTC. Its protein is CASSLGPTGSNSGYTF.

The V call is TRBV18, the J call TRBJ1-3; D not certain. Germline V gene sequence: CDR1 KGHSH, CDR2 LQKENI. Trimming removed 6 bases at V and 0 bases at J, with 12 bases between. The CDR3 spans 15 residues. As DNA, the CDR3 is TGTGCCAGCTCCCTTGCCGACTACTCTGGAAACACCATATATTTT. Encoded protein: CASSLADYSGNTIYF.

The V and J genes are TRBV25-1 and TRBJ1-1, with 8 bases lining up with TRBD1. Germline CDR1 and CDR2: MGHDK and SYGVNS. CDR3 size: 14 residues. V shed 6 bases, J shed 7 bases, and the junction held 10 bases outside the gene matches. The CDR3 nucleotides are TGTGCCAGCAGACCACAGGGGGAAACCGTTGAAGCTTTCTTT. This gives the protein CASRPQGETVEAFF. The whole variable domain, filled in from reference TRBV25-1 and TRBJ1-1, reads EADIYQTPRYLVIGTGKKITLECSQTMGHDKMYWYQQDPGMELHLIHYSYGVNSTEKGDLSSESTVSRIRTEHFPLTLESARPSHTSQYLCASRPQGETVEAFFGQGTRLTVV.

This rearrangement joins TRBV27 to TRBJ2-7; 7 bases match TRBD1. The V and J ends lost 0 bases and 2 bases, in that order; junction bases with no gene match: 1. The germline V gene has CDR1 MNHEY and CDR2 SMNVEV (reference sequence). The CDR3 runs to 14 residues. CDR3 amino acids: CASSLSQGAYEQYF. CDR3 sequence (DNA): TGTGCCAGCAGTTTATCCCAGGGGGCCTACGAGCAGTACTTC.

The V call is TRBV30, the J call TRBJ2-1; 9 bases are a match to TRBD2. CDR3 length equals 14 residues. After removal of 0 bases from V and 10 bases from J, the junction contained 7 bases not matched to a gene. Germline CDR1 GTSNPN, CDR2 SVGIG (reference sequence). DNA for the CDR3: TGTGCCTGGAGTGTTGGGGTAGCGGGGGTGGAGCAGTTCTTC. As protein: CAWSVGVAGVEQFF.

The chain joins TRBV7-2 to TRBJ2-1, with TRBD2 matching over 11 bases. CDR3 size: 15 residues. The germline V gene has CDR1 SGHTA and CDR2 FQGNSA. The trim removed 6 bases at V and 3 bases at J, leaving 4 bases unmatched. This CDR3 reads CASSVTSGSYNEQFF. The CDR3 DNA is TGTGCCAGCAGTGTTACTAGCGGGAGCTACAATGAGCAGTTCTTC.

The sample holds a few counts of this clone. The rearrangement uses TRBV2 and TRBJ1-2; perhaps TRBD1 as D (5 bases). The CDR3 totals 12 residues. Germline V gene data show CDR1 as SNHLY and CDR2 as FYNNEI. Trimming pared 3 bases from V and 5 bases from J, leaving 7 bases between. DNA for the CDR3: TGTGCCAGCAGTGACAGGGTTTATGGCTACACCTTC. Its protein is CASSDRVYGYTF.

The rearrangement links TRBV6-6 to TRBJ2-7; 8 bases map to TRBD1. Germline CDR1 reads MNHNY; CDR2 reads SVGAGI (reference sequence). With 5 bases clipped from V and 3 bases from J, the junction kept 9 bases outside the gene matches. There are 15 residues in the CDR3. CDR3 in amino acids: CASSRAGTGDYEQYF. The CDR3 DNA follows: TGTGCCAGCAGTAGAGCCGGGACAGGCGACTACGAGCAGTACTTC.

This clone turned up a few times. The chain is built from TRBV2 and TRBJ2-1; D remains ambiguous. This CDR3 is 13 amino acids long. Germline-derived CDR1 and CDR2 are SNHLY and FYNNEI. The germline V and J ends were trimmed by 4 bases and 8 bases, with 12 bases remaining between them. CDR3 nucleotide sequence: TGTGCCAGCAGTGTCATGGGCGTGGATGAGCAGTTCTTC. This encodes CASSVMGVDEQFF.

The chain links TRBV30 to TRBJ1-2; D is unclear. The CDR3 runs 13 residues. Per the germline V gene, CDR1 is GTSNPN and CDR2 is SVGIG (reference sequence). V was shortened by 5 bases and J by 0 bases, with 10 bases between the two germline ends. The CDR3 nucleotides read TGTGCCTGGGACTTCACATCTAACTATGGCTACACCTTC. Translating gives CAWDFTSNYGYTF.

This clone was seen more than once but under ten times. The V call is TRBV4-1, the J call TRBJ2-1; D not certain. This CDR3 comprises 15 residues. Trimming stripped 4 bases from V and 2 bases from J, with 12 bases between. Germline V lookup: CDR1 MGHRA, CDR2 YSYEKL. CDR3 sequence: CASSPGNGPYNEQFF. The CDR3 bases are TGCGCCAGCAGCCCAGGAAATGGCCCCTACAATGAGCAGTTCTTC.

The V call is TRBV5-1, the J call TRBJ2-5; D possibly corresponds to TRBD1 (5 bases). The V end was cut by 4 bases, the J end by 5 bases, with 15 bases between. CDR3 length: 14 residues. The germline gives CDR1 SGHRS, CDR2 YFSETQ. The DNA of the CDR3 is TGCGCCAGCAGCACGGACACTACCAGGGAGACCCAGTACTTC. Protein sequence: CASSTDTTRETQYF. The entire variable domain, with the rest obtained from reference TRBV5-1 and TRBJ2-5, is as follows: KAGVTQTPRYLIKTRGQQVTLSCSPISGHRSVSWYQQTPGQGLQFLFEYFSETQRNKGNFPGRFSGRQFSNSRSEMNVSTLELGDSALYLCASSTDTTRETQYFGPGTRLLVL.

This clone was counted once. The gene calls are TRBV6-6 and TRBJ2-1; 7 positions match TRBD2. The V gene end was trimmed by 4 bases and the J gene end by 6 bases; junction bases not matched to a gene: 9. The V gene's germline CDR1 is MNHNY and CDR2 SVGAGI (reference sequence). The CDR3 totals 15 residues. The CDR3 sequence is CASSSTASGPNEQFF. CDR3 in DNA: TGTGCCAGCAGTTCTACGGCTAGCGGACCCAATGAGCAGTTCTTC.